Below, 5 T cell receptor beta chains from the same sample are listed, as sequenced in a study of cytotoxic CD8 clonotypes in ibrutinib-treated CLL. Measured with immunoSEQ multiplex PCR; TCRdb has only the in-frame clones, and not every one. The top ten hold approximately 14% of the sample, which has 30,000 or so clones, approximately 60% seen once. The source material was PBMCs, sampled before ibrutinib treatment. These receptors were collected from a human donor with chronic lymphocytic leukemia.

This chain joins TRBV14 and TRBJ2-2; D gene uncertain. The CDR3 has 13 residues. Germline CDR1 is SGHDN and CDR2 is FVKESK. V dropped 2 bases and J dropped 8 bases, with 9 bases sitting between them. The CDR3 reads CASSQLSQGELFF. Written as DNA, the CDR3 is TGTGCCAGCAGCCAATTGAGCCAGGGGGAGCTGTTTTTT.

This clone has just one count. The gene calls are TRBV5-1 and TRBJ1-1, with D perhaps matching TRBD1 (5 bases). The V end lost 3 bases, the J end lost 1 base, and 13 bases lay between the germline ends. CDR1 is SGHRS and CDR2 is YFSETQ in the germline V gene. The CDR3 extends over 15 amino acids. The CDR3 coding sequence is TGCGCCAGCAGCTGGGTCACAGGTTCGAACACTGAAGCTTTCTTT. This sequence encodes CASSWVTGSNTEAFF.

This chain joins TRBV9 and TRBJ2-7; the D is unclear. Germline V gives CDR1 SGDLS, CDR2 YYNGEE. The CDR3 spans 16 residues. V lost 3 bases to trimming and J lost 0 bases, with 16 bases between them. Here the CDR3 reads CASSGAPVTSSYEQYF. Written as DNA, the CDR3 is TGTGCCAGCAGCGGAGCCCCGGTTACGAGCTCCTACGAGCAGTACTTC.

This rearrangement joins TRBV19 to TRBJ1-4; D remains unclear. Trimming shortened V by 8 bases and J by 0 bases, and 7 bases separated the two germline ends. The CDR3 sequence is 13 residues long. Germline loops: CDR1 LNHDA, CDR2 SQIVND (reference sequence). This CDR3 reads CASRDATNEKLFF. CDR3 DNA sequence: TGTGCCAGTCGCGATGCAACTAATGAAAAACTGTTTTTT.

This clone has a single count. This chain uses TRBV27 with TRBJ1-5; a weak D match, TRBD1 (5 bases). CDR1 MNHEY and CDR2 SMNVEV come from the germline V gene (reference sequence). V lost 5 bases and J 10 bases, leaving 18 bases between the germline ends. The CDR3 contains 14 residues. The CDR3 DNA follows: TGTGCCAGCAGTCCCATGGGGGGGGTTGCTCCCCAGCATTTT. It specifies CASSPMGGVAPQHF.